This entry lists 26 T cell receptor beta chains sequenced from one sample in a study of blood T cell repertoires in COVID-19 (dated by TCRdb to the early 2020s). The method behind the library was the immunoSEQ multiplex PCR assay. TCRdb obtained this table from immuneACCESS and retained in-frame rearrangements with V and J assigned. These tables miss some clones; where compared with another copy, unresolved V genes account for less than half of the shortfall, and the remainder is unexplained. The sample table lists 90,000 to 120,000 clones, less than 90% of them with a count of one. 4.2% of the sample is held by the ten biggest clonotypes. The sample consisted of peripheral blood. The origin of the receptors is a human donor in a cohort sampled during active COVID-19.

This clone was observed once. The chain is built from TRBV7-6 and TRBJ1-1; a weak D match, TRBD1 (5 bases). Deletions cut 4 bases from V and 1 base from J, with 13 bases between. The germline gives CDR1 SGHVS, CDR2 FNYEAQ. The CDR3 runs 15 residues. The CDR3 bases are TGTGCCAGCAGCTCCCTAATCGGGGGGAACACTGAAGCTTTCTTT. Protein product: CASSSLIGGNTEAFF.

This chain joins TRBV27 and TRBJ1-2, with D possibly TRBD1 on 5 matching bases. CDR3 length: 12 residues. V gave up 7 bases and J gave up 7 bases, with 13 bases separating them. Looked up from germline, CDR1 is MNHEY and CDR2 is SMNVEV (reference sequence). The CDR3: CASKWGDGGYTF. In nucleotides, the CDR3 is TGTGCCAGCAAATGGGGGGACGGTGGCTACACCTTC.

The chain recombines TRBV3-1 (or the pseudogene TRBV3-2) with TRBJ1-6; TRBD1 aligns across 10 bases. Trimming removed 0 bases from V and 9 bases from J; junction bases left unmatched: 2. Germline V gene sequence: CDR1 LGHDT, CDR2 YNNKEL (reference sequence). The CDR3 length is 15 residues. This CDR3 is CASSQDRTGGSPLHF. CDR3 coding DNA: TGTGCCAGCAGCCAAGATAGGACAGGGGGTTCACCCCTCCACTTT.

V and J are TRBV6-5 and TRBJ2-7; 11 nucleotides match TRBD2. The CDR3 runs 15 residues. The junction had 3 bases not matched to a gene; V was cut back by 0 bases and J by 5 bases. Germline loops: CDR1 MNHEY, CDR2 SVGAGI. The CDR3 nucleotides read TGTGCCAGCAGTTACTCTAGCGGGAGGGCACACGAGCAGTACTTC. Amino acids: CASSYSSGRAHEQYF.

This sequence joins TRBV5-1 and TRBJ2-3; 9 bases align to TRBD1. This CDR3 is 15 amino acids long. The trim removed 4 bases at V and 0 bases at J, leaving 3 bases unmatched. The V gene's germline CDR1 is SGHRS and CDR2 YFSETQ. The chain's CDR3 is CASSIQGASTDTQYF. CDR3 bases: TGCGCCAGCAGCATACAGGGGGCGAGCACAGATACGCAGTATTTT.

Note on this clone: The junction departs from the called germline gene at one end, perhaps through a read error. The CDR3 here is CASRLVAGREQFF. The CDR3 DNA reads TGCGCCAGCAGGTTGGTAGCGGGACGCGAGCAGTTCTTC. The chain joins TRBV5-1 to TRBJ2-1; 8 nucleotides agree with TRBD2. Germline CDR1 is SGHRS and CDR2 is YFSETQ. The CDR3 consists of 13 residues.

The V and J genes are TRBV7-2 and TRBJ2-1; 11 nucleotides align to TRBD2. With 1 base clipped from V and 8 bases from J, the junction kept 4 bases outside the gene matches. Germline V gives CDR1 SGHTA, CDR2 FQGNSA. The CDR3 sequence is 15 residues long. The CDR3, as DNA: TGTGCCAGCAGCTTAGGACTAGCGGGATCGGATGAGCAGTTCTTC. This translates into CASSLGLAGSDEQFF.

The chain couples TRBV18 to TRBJ2-2; 9 nucleotides agree with TRBD1. V was pared by 3 bases and J by 5 bases, with 4 bases of the junction left unmatched. Germline-derived CDR1 and CDR2 are KGHSH and LQKENI. CDR3 length equals 15 residues. The CDR3 DNA is TGTGCCAGCTCACCGGGACAGGGATTAACCGGGGAGCTGTTTTTT. This encodes CASSPGQGLTGELFF.

The chain combines TRBV27 with TRBJ2-5; the match to TRBD1 covers 9 bases. Germline assignment: CDR1 MNHEY and CDR2 SMNVEV (reference sequence). The CDR3 runs 15 residues. V lost 6 bases and J lost 7; bases outside the gene matches: 12. CDR3 residues: CASRGGDRAPGTQYF. CDR3 in DNA: TGTGCCAGCAGGGGGGGGGACAGGGCACCAGGGACCCAGTACTTC.

J is TRBJ2-7 and V is TRBV6-6; TRBD2 agrees at 10 bases. Germline V gene lookup returns CDR1 MNHNY and CDR2 SVGAGI (reference sequence). J was trimmed by 2 bases and V by 6 bases; bases with no gene match: 4. This CDR3 has 14 residues. The DNA of the CDR3 is TGTGCCAGCAGACGGACTAGCGGAACCTACGAGCAGTACTTC. The encoded protein is CASRRTSGTYEQYF.

V gene TRBV2 combines with J gene TRBJ1-6; 9 bases map to TRBD1. V dropped 6 bases and J dropped 7; count of bases not matched to a gene: 7. This CDR3 is 15 amino acids long. CDR1 is SNHLY, CDR2 FYNNEI, per germline. The CDR3 DNA follows: TGTGCCAGCAGCGTGACCGGGACAGGGAATTCACCCCTCCACTTT. Translated, it gives CASSVTGTGNSPLHF.

J is TRBJ1-6 and V is TRBV19; 12 nucleotides align to TRBD1. Germline CDR1 is LNHDA and CDR2 is SQIVND (reference sequence). CDR3 length equals 16 residues. J lost 7 bases, V lost 4 bases, and 5 bases had no gene match. In DNA, the CDR3 is TGTGCCAGTAGTAGCGGGACAGGGGGCATGAATTCACCCCTCCACTTT. Protein: CASSSGTGGMNSPLHF.

J is TRBJ1-2 and V is TRBV2; 7 nucleotides match TRBD1. Trimming took 7 bases from V and 7 from J; bases not matched to a gene: 12. Germline CDR1 SNHLY, CDR2 FYNNEI. This CDR3 spans 14 amino acids. In DNA, the CDR3 is TGTGCCAGCATGAGAAGAAGGGGGCTCTTTGGCTACACCTTC. This encodes CASMRRRGLFGYTF.

V is TRBV5-8 and J is TRBJ2-5; 8 bases are a match to TRBD2. The CDR3 sequence is 15 residues long. The germline gives CDR1 SGHTS, CDR2 YDEGEE. With 4 bases clipped from V and 5 bases from J, the junction kept 10 bases outside the gene matches. CDR3 in DNA: TGTGCCAGCAGCGTGAATGCGGGAGGTAGTGAGACCCAGTACTTC. Translating gives CASSVNAGGSETQYF.

The V call is TRBV6-6, the J call TRBJ1-2, with 10 positions matching TRBD1. The CDR3 length is 16 residues. Germline V lookup: CDR1 MNHNY, CDR2 SVGAGI (reference sequence). The ends lost 5 bases at V and 0 bases at J; junction bases unmatched: 6. The CDR3 loop reads CASSPGTGVANYGYTF. The DNA for the CDR3 is TGTGCCAGCAGTCCCGGGACAGGGGTGGCTAACTATGGCTACACCTTC.

This clone was counted between two and nine times. The J gene is TRBJ2-5, the V gene TRBV30; D unclear. From germline, CDR1 is GTSNPN and CDR2 SVGIG (reference sequence). The CDR3 is 15 residues long. V was trimmed by 0 bases and J by 5 bases, leaving 16 bases between them. CDR3 bases: TGTGCCTGGAGTGTAACCCCCAGAGTCGGGGAGACCCAGTACTTC. It yields the protein CAWSVTPRVGETQYF.

The J gene is TRBJ1-1, the V gene TRBV29-1, with D possibly being TRBD1 (6 bases). V lost 4 bases, J lost 5 bases, and 17 bases lay in between. The CDR3 loop spans 14 amino acids. Germline V gene sequence: CDR1 SQVTM, CDR2 ANQGSEA. The CDR3 DNA sequence: TGCAGCGTTGGGGGAGGGGGGCGGAGTACTGAAGCTTTCTTT. It codes for CSVGGGGRSTEAFF. Looking up the rest from reference TRBV29-1 and TRBJ1-1 gives the full variable domain: SAVISQKPSRDICQRGTSLTIQCQVDSQVTMMFWYRQQPGQSLTLIATANQGSEATYESGFVIDKFPISRPNLTFSTLTVSNMSPEDSSIYLCSVGGGGRSTEAFFGQGTRLTVV.

The chain joins TRBV10-3 to TRBJ2-1, with 12 bases that match TRBD2. Germline assignment: CDR1 ENHRY and CDR2 SYGVKD. V lost 7 bases, J lost 1 base, and 5 bases stayed unmatched. The CDR3 contains 16 residues. The CDR3 region is CAIKIGTSGSYNEQFF. CDR3 in DNA: TGTGCCATCAAAATCGGGACTAGCGGGTCCTACAATGAGCAGTTCTTC.

Here the CDR3 DNA reads TGTGCCAGCAGCCAAGGCGGGACTAGCGGGAGAAAGGTACCCTACAATGAGCAGTTCTTC. Translating it yields CASSQGGTSGRKVPYNEQFF. The chain recombines TRBV3-1 (or the pseudogene TRBV3-2) with TRBJ2-1; 14 bases map to TRBD2. Trimming at V came to 1 base and at J to 2 bases, leaving 10 bases not matched to a gene. Germline V lookup: CDR1 LGHDT, CDR2 YNNKEL (reference sequence). The CDR3 extends over 20 amino acids.

The rearrangement joins TRBV27 to TRBJ1-2, with 9 bases identical to TRBD1. The germline gives CDR1 MNHEY, CDR2 SMNVEV (reference sequence). The CDR3 is made up of 16 amino acids. V lost 6 bases and J lost 7; bases outside the gene matches: 15. CDR3 DNA sequence: TGTGCCAGCAGCCTACGCCGTTTGGACAGGGGAGGTGGCTACACCTTC. Protein: CASSLRRLDRGGGYTF.

The CDR3 nucleotides read TGTGCCAGCAGTTGGGGGGGGCTAGGCCAAGAGACCCAGTACTTC. Amino acid sequence: CASSWGGLGQETQYF. The chain joins TRBV6-5 to TRBJ2-5; weak D call: TRBD2 (7 bases). This CDR3 contains 15 residues. Germline assignment: CDR1 MNHEY and CDR2 SVGAGI. The V end lost 4 bases, the J end lost 1 base, and 13 bases lay between the germline ends.

The chain employs TRBV7-3 and TRBJ2-1; D is perhaps TRBD2 (6 bases). V shed 1 base and J shed 0 bases, with 7 bases lying between them. CDR1 and CDR2 from the germline V gene are SGHTA and FQGTGA. The CDR3 extends over 15 amino acids. For the CDR3, the DNA is TGTGCCAGCAGCTTAATGGGAGGCTCCTACAATGAGCAGTTCTTC. Translating it yields CASSLMGGSYNEQFF.

In DNA, the CDR3 is TGCGCCAGCAGCCAAGGAAGCGGGGGGACCTCCTACGAGCAGTACTTC. Translated: CASSQGSGGTSYEQYF. This chain uses TRBV4-3 with TRBJ2-7; 9 bases are a match to TRBD2. The CDR3 totals 16 residues. The J segment lost 0 bases and the V segment lost 1 base, leaving 4 bases of the junction unmatched. From germline, CDR1 is LGHNA and CDR2 YSLEER.

To note about this clone: This same CDR3 is encoded by further DNA sequences in the sample. The chain is built from TRBV5-6 and TRBJ1-5; TRBD1 matches at 10 bases. Germline V gene lookup returns CDR1 SGHDT and CDR2 YYEEEE. The CDR3 totals 15 residues. V trimming: 0 bases; J trimming: 3 bases; junction bases outside the gene matches: 0. CDR3 in DNA: TGTGCCAGCAGCTTGGGACAGGGGGCCAATCAGCCCCAGCATTTT. Translated: CASSLGQGANQPQHF.

The rearrangement uses TRBV12-1 and TRBJ2-7; the table's TRBD2 call for D was not verified on the DNA. TRBV12-1 is tagged as a pseudogene. CDR3 size: 18 residues. The CDR3 reads CASSYTGTSGRRGDEQYV. The CDR3 DNA reads TGTGCCAGCAGCTACACCGGGACTAGCGGGAGAAGAGGGGACGAGCAGTACGTC.

This chain connects TRBV24-1 to TRBJ2-2; D unresolved. V was shortened by 3 bases and J by 4 bases, with 11 bases between the two germline ends. CDR1 is KGHDR and CDR2 is SFDVKD in the germline V gene. The CDR3 spans 15 residues. The CDR3 here is CATSDDFPGTGELFF. CDR3 nucleotide sequence: TGTGCCACCAGTGATGACTTCCCTGGCACCGGGGAGCTGTTTTTT.